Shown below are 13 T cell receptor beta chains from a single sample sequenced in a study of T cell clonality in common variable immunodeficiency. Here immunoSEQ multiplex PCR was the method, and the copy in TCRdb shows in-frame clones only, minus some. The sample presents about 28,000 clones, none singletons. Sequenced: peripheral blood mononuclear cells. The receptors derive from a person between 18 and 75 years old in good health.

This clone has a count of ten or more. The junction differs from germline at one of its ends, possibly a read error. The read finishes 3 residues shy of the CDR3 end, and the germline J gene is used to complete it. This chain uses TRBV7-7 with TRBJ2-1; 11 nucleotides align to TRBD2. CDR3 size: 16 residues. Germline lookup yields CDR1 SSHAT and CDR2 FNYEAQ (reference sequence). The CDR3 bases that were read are TGTGCTAGCAGCGCCTCCGTTAGCGGGGGGGCAGGTGAG. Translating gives CASSASVSGGAGE. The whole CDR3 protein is CASSASVSGGAGEQFF.

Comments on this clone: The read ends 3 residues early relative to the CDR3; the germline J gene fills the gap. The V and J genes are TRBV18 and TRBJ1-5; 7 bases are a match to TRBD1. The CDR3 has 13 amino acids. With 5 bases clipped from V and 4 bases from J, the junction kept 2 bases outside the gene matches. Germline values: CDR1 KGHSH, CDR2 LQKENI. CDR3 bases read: TGTGCCAGCTCAAAGGACAGGAATCAGCCC. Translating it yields CASSKDRNQP. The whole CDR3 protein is CASSKDRNQPQHF.

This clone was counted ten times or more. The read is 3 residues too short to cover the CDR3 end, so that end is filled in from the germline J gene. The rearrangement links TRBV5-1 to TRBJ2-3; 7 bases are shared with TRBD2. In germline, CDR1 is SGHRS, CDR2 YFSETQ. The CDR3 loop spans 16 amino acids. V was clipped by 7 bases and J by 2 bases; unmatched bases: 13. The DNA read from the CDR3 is TGCGCCAGCTGTCCTTTGAGCGGGGAGGTCACAGATACG. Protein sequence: CASCPLSGEVTDT. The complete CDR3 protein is CASCPLSGEVTDTQYF.

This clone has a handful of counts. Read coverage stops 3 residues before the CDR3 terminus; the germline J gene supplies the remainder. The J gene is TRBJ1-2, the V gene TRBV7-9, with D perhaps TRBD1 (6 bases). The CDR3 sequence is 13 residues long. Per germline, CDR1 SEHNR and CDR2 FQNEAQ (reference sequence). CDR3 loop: CASSLGHSYDYTF. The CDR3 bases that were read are TGTGCCAGCAGCCTGGGACACTCGTACGAC.

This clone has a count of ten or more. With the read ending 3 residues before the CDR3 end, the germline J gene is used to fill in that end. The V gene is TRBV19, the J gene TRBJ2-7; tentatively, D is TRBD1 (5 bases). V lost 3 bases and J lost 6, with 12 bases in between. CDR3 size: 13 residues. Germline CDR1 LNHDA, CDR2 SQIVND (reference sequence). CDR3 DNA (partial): TGTGCCAGTAGTATGGCTCTTGGGGCCGAG. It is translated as CASSMALGAE. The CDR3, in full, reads CASSMALGAEQYF. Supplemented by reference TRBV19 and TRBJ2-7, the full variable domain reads DGGITQSPKYLFRKEGQNVTLSCEQNLNHDAMYWYRQDPGQGLRLIYYSQIVNDFQKGDIAEGYSVSREKKESFPLTVTSAQKNPTAFYLCASSMALGAEQYFGPGTRLTVT.

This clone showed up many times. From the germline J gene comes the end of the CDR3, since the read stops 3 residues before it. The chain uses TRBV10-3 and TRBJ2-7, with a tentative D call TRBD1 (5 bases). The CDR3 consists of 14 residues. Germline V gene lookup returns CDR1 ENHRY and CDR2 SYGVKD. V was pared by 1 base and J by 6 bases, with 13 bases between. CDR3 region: CAISELDTFGEQYF. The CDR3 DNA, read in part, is TGTGCCATCAGTGAGTTGGACACCTTCGGCGAG.

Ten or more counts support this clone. The CDR3 DNA, read in part, is TGTGCCAGCGGTGCACAGGGGATAACTGAA. Translated: CASGAQGITE. The entire CDR3 protein reads CASGAQGITEAFF. The chain couples TRBV2 to TRBJ1-1; TRBD1 matches at 7 bases. Coverage ceases 3 residues before the CDR3 finishes, and the germline J gene fills in the end. With 8 bases clipped from V and 5 bases from J, the junction kept 8 bases outside the gene matches. Germline-derived CDR1 and CDR2 are SNHLY and FYNNEI. CDR3 length: 13 amino acids.

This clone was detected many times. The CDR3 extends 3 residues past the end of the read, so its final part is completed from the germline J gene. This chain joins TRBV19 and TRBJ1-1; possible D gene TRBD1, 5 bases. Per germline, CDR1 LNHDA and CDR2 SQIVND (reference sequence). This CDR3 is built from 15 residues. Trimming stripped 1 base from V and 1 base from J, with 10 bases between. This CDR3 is CASSIARQRNTEAFF. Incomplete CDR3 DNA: TGTGCCAGTAGTATAGCTCGACAGCGGAACACTGAA.

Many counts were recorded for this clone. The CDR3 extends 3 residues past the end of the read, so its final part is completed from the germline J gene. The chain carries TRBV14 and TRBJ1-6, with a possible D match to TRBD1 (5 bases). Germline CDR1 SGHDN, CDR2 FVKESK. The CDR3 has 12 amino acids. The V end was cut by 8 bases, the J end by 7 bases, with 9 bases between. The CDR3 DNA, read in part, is TGTGCCAGCGGCAGGGCAAATTCACCC. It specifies CASGRANSP. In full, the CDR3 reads CASGRANSPLHF.

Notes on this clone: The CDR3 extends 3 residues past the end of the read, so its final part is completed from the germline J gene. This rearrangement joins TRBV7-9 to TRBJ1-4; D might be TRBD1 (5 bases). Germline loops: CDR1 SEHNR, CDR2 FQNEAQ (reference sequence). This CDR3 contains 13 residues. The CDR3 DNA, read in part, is TGTGCCAGCAGCTCCTGGGACTCCTCACCA. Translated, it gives CASSSWDSSP. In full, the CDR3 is CASSSWDSSPLFF.

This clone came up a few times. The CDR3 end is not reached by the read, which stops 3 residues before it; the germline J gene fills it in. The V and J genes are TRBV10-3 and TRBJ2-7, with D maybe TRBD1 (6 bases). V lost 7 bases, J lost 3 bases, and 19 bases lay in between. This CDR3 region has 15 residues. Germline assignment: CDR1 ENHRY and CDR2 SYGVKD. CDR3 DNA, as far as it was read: TGTGCCATCATGACCCCCTACAGGGAAAGCTACGAG. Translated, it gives CAIMTPYRESYE. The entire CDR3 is CAIMTPYRESYEQYF.

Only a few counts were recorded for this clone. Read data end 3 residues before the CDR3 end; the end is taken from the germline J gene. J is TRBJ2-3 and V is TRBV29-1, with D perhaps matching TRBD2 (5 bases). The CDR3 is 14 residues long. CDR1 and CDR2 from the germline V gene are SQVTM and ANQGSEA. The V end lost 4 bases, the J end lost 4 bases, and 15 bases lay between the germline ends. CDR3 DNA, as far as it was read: TGCAGCGTTGGGAGAACTAGACAACCAGATACG. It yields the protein CSVGRTRQPDT. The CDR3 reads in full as CSVGRTRQPDTQYF.

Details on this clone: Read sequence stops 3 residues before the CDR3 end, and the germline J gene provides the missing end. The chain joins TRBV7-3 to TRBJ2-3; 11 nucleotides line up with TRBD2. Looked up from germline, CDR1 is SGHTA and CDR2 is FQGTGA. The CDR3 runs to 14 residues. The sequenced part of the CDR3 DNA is TGTGCCAGCAGCTTTAGCGGGGGGGCAGGCACG. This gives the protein CASSFSGGAGT. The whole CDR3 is CASSFSGGAGTQYF.